This T cell receptor (beta chain) was captured by sequencing in a study of shared clonotypes between healthy human individuals. The repertoire was sequenced with immunoSEQ multiplex PCR; TCRdb's copy has only in-frame clones and lacks some. Found here are approximately 740,000 clones, around 67% of them singletons; the top ten hold over 1.5%. This clone was detected many times. Sequencing input: memory CD4+ T cells sorted from blood. The subset: CD45RA-negative fraction. This clonotype originated in a woman in her 30s in good health.

The CDR3 DNA reads as TGTGCCAGCAGCTCGTACGGGACAACGCAGTATTTT. This codes for CASSSYGTTQYF. This chain links TRBV7-2 with TRBJ2-3; tentative D call: TRBD1 (6 bases). Trimming stripped 4 bases from V and 9 bases from J, with 11 bases between. CDR1 is SGHTA, CDR2 FQGNSA, per germline. The CDR3 spans 12 residues.